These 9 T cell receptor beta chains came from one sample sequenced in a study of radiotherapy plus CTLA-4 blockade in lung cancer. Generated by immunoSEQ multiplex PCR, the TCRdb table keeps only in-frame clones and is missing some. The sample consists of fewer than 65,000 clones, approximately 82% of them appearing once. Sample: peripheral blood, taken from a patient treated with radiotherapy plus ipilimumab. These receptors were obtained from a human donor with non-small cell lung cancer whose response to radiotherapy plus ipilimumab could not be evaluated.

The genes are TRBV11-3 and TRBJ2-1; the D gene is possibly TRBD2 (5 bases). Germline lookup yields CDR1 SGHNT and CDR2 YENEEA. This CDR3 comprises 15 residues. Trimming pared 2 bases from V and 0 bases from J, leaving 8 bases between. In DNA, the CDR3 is TGTGCCAGCAGCTTATTCGGGGACTCCTACAATGAGCAGTTCTTC. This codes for CASSLFGDSYNEQFF.

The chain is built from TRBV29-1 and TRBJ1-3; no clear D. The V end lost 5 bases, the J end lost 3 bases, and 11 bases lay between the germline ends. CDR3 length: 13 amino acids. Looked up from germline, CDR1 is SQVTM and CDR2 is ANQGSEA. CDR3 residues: CSVRSGIGNTIYF. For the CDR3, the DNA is TGCAGCGTTCGGTCCGGGATTGGAAACACCATATATTTT.

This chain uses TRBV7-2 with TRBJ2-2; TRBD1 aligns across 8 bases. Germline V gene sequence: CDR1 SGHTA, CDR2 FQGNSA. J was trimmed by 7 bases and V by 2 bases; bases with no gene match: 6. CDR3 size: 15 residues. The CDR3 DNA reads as TGTGCCAGCAGCTTAACAGGGGGGACCGGCGGGGAGCTGTTTTTT. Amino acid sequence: CASSLTGGTGGELFF.

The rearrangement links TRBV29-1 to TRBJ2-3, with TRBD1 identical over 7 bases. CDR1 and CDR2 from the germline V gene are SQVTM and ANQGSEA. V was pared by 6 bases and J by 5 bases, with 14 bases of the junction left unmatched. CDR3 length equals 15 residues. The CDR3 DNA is TGCAGCGTCAAGGGGGCCGCAAGGAGTAAAGATACGCAGTATTTT. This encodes CSVKGAARSKDTQYF.

The CDR3 nucleotides read TGTGCCAGCAGCTCCCACCCTGGACAGGCAGACTCTGGGGCCAACGTCCTGACTTTC. Its protein is CASSSHPGQADSGANVLTF. J is TRBJ2-6 and V is TRBV7-9; 7 nucleotides agree with TRBD1. CDR1 and CDR2 (germline): SEHNR, FQNEAQ (reference sequence). The CDR3 is made up of 19 amino acids. Trimming at V came to 4 bases and at J to 0 bases, leaving 12 bases not matched to a gene. Full variable domain (outside the CDR3, taken from reference TRBV7-9 and TRBJ2-6): DTGVSQNPRHKITKRGQNVTFRCDPISEHNRLYWYRQTLGQGPEFLTYFQNEAQLEKSRLLSDRFSAERPKGSFSTLEIQRTEQGDSAMYLCASSSHPGQADSGANVLTFGAGSRLTVL.

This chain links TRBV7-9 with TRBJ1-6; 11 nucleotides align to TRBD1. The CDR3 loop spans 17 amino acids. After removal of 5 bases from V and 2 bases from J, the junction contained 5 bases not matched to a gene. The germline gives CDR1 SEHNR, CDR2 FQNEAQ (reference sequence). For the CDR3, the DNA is TGTGCCAGCAGCATGGGACAGGGGGACGCCTATAATTCACCCCTCCACTTT. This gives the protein CASSMGQGDAYNSPLHF.

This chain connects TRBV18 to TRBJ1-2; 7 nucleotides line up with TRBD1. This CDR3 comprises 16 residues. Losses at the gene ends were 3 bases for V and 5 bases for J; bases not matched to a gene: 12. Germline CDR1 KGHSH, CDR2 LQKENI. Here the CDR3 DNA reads TGTGCCAGCTCACCGCAGTCCGAGGGGGCAAGGTATGGCTACACCTTC. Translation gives CASSPQSEGARYGYTF.

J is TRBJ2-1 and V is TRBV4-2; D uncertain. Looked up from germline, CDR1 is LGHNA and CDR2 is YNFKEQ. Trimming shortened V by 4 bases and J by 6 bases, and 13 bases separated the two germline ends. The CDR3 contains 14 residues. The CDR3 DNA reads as TGTGCCAGCAGCCGTCGCGTCTCGGTCAATGAGCAGTTCTTC. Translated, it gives CASSRRVSVNEQFF.

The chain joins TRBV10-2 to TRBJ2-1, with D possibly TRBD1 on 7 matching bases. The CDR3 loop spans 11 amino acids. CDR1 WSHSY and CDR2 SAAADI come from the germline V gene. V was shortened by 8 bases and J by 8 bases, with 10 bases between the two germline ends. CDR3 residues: CASQGGYEQFF. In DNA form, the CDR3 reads TGCGCCAGCCAGGGGGGCTATGAGCAGTTCTTC.